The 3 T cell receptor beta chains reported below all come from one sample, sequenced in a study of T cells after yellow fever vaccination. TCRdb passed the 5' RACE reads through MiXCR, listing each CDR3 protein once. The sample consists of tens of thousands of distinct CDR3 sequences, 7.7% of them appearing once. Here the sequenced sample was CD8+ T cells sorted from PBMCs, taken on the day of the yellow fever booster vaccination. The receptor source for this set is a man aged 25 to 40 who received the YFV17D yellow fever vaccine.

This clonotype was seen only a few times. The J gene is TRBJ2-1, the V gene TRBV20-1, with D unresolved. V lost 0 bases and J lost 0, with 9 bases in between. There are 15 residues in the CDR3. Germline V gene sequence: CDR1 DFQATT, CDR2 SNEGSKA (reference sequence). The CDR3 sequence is CSAREVGISYNEQFF. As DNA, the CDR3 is TGCAGTGCTAGAGAGGTTGGTATCTCCTACAATGAGCAGTTCTTC.

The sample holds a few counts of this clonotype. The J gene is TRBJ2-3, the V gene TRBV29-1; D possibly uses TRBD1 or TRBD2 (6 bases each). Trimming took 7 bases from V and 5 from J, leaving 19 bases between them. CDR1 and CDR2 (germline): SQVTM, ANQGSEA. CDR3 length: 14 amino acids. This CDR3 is CSALGGRGGDTQYF. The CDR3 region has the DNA TGCAGCGCCCTGGGGGGCAGGGGTGGAGATACGCAGTATTTT.

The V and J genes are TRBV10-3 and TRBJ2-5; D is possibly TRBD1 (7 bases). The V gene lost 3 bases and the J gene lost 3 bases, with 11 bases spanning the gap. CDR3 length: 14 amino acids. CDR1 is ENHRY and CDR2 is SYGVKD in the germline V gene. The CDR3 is CAISDQGEEETQYF. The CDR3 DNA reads TGTGCCATCAGTGACCAGGGGGAGGAAGAGACCCAGTACTTC.